This T cell receptor beta chain was documented in a study of cytomegalovirus exposure and HLA in healthy donors. Whole-study findings and limits: Analyzed later, association rates of TCRs varied across HLA loci, with DRB1 most and HLA-C fewest. The study put around 180 TCR beta chains on its list as cytomegalovirus-associated. Earlier analysis looked at TCR beta V segments, and most were productive about 87% or about 30% of the time. The study dropped some indistinguishable V segments, TRBV6-2 and TRBV6-3 among them.

The primer mix had 60 Vbeta and 13 Jbeta primers. Sequencing used immunoSEQ multiplex PCR; TCRdb keeps in-frame clones, though not all of them. The table lists roughly 120,000 clones, roughly 80% of them singletons. Regarding this clone: Its antigen is unidentified.

Trimming cost V 4 bases and J 0 bases; bases outside gene matches: 5. The CDR3 spans 16 residues. Germline V lookup: CDR1 MGHDK, CDR2 SYGVNS. The J gene is TRBJ2-7, the V gene TRBV25-1, with 11 bases lining up with TRBD2. The origin of this receptor is a man in his thirties or forties in good health and CMV-seronegative. Sequences were obtained from PBMCs. CDR3 loop: CASSGLAGTTSYEQYF. The CDR3 DNA follows: TGTGCCAGCAGTGGACTAGCGGGGACTACCTCCTACGAGCAGTACTTC.